The next 9 T cell receptor beta chains were all read from a single sample in a study of PD-1 blockade in classical Hodgkin lymphoma (dated by TCRdb to about 2020). According to the study, the label for this sample's time point signals: cycle 2 day 1 (C2D1) of nivolumab. Every trial patient had relapsed after autologous stem cell transplantation, and cohorts A, B and C differed in prior brentuximab vedotin exposure. Library generation was performed with the immunoSEQ multiplex PCR assay. TCRdb took this table from immuneACCESS and kept in-frame rearrangements with V and J called. Such tables lack part of the clones; where checked against another copy, unresolved V genes explain under half of the gap, and the rest is unexplained. The sample has about 31,000 clones on record, just over 70% of them singletons. The ten largest make up roughly 4% of the sample. The sample here was peripheral blood mononuclear cells (PBMCs), taken before the second cycle of nivolumab. These receptors were taken from a human donor with classical Hodgkin lymphoma.

The gene calls are TRBV5-4 and TRBJ1-2; TRBD1 aligns across 10 bases. This CDR3 has 15 residues. Germline-derived CDR1 and CDR2 are SGHNT and YYREEE (reference sequence). J was trimmed by 4 bases and V by 4 bases; bases with no gene match: 7. The CDR3 loop is CASSPDRGQTYGYTF. The CDR3 DNA reads TGTGCCAGCAGCCCTGACAGGGGGCAAACCTATGGCTACACCTTC.

The CDR3 coding sequence is TGTGCCAGCAGCAAAGGGGGACAGCTAAATGGCTACACCTTC. The encoded protein is CASSKGGQLNGYTF. The chain uses TRBV21-1 and TRBJ1-2; the table's D call of TRBD1 was not tested on the DNA. TRBV21-1 is flagged as a pseudogene. The CDR3 consists of 14 residues.

The chain links TRBV19 to TRBJ2-5; 10 nucleotides align to TRBD2. V lost 7 bases and J lost 5; bases outside the gene matches: 7. This CDR3 contains 14 residues. The V gene's germline CDR1 is LNHDA and CDR2 SQIVND (reference sequence). The CDR3 reads CASKTSGFGETQYF. CDR3 nucleotides: TGTGCCAGTAAGACTAGCGGGTTTGGGGAGACCCAGTACTTC. The full variable domain, in which reference TRBV19 and TRBJ2-5 provide the parts outside the CDR3, is DGGITQSPKYLFRKEGQNVTLSCEQNLNHDAMYWYRQDPGQGLRLIYYSQIVNDFQKGDIAEGYSVSREKKESFPLTVTSAQKNPTAFYLCASKTSGFGETQYFGPGTRLLVL.

V gene TRBV6-5 combines with J gene TRBJ1-1; D not resolved. The V end was cut by 4 bases, the J end by 6 bases, with 6 bases between. The CDR3 has 11 residues. Looked up from germline, CDR1 is MNHEY and CDR2 is SVGAGI. The CDR3 loop reads CASSSEAEAFF. The CDR3 DNA follows: TGTGCCAGCAGTTCAGAGGCTGAAGCTTTCTTT.

The chain uses TRBV28 and TRBJ2-3, with D unresolved. This CDR3 is 14 amino acids long. V was cut by 9 bases and J by 0 bases, with 13 bases left in between. Germline V gives CDR1 MDHEN, CDR2 SYDVKM. As DNA, the CDR3 is TGTGCCAGTCAGGCGTTAACTAGCACAGATACGCAGTATTTT. Translation gives CASQALTSTDTQYF.

The V and J genes are TRBV18 and TRBJ2-2; D is uncertain. This CDR3 has 15 amino acids. Germline loops: CDR1 KGHSH, CDR2 LQKENI. The V gene lost 2 bases and the J gene lost 1 base, with 8 bases spanning the gap. The chain's CDR3 is CASSPEDLNTGELFF. DNA of the CDR3: TGTGCCAGCTCACCAGAGGACCTGAACACCGGGGAGCTGTTTTTT.

CDR3 sequence reads: CSVEFGETGDTYEQYF. The CDR3 DNA sequence: TGCAGCGTTGAATTTGGGGAAACAGGCGATACCTACGAGCAGTACTTC. The chain combines TRBV29-1 with TRBJ2-7, with a possible D match to TRBD1 (5 bases). This CDR3 has 16 residues. Germline V lookup: CDR1 SQVTM, CDR2 ANQGSEA. V was shortened by 2 bases and J by 2 bases, with 19 bases between the two germline ends.

This clone is medium-sized. CDR3 region: CASTPLDRQRGYTF. The CDR3 nucleotides read TGTGCCAGCACCCCCCTGGACAGACAACGTGGCTACACCTTC. This chain links TRBV28 with TRBJ1-2, with D maybe TRBD1 (6 bases). CDR1 and CDR2 from the germline V gene are MDHEN and SYDVKM. Trimming cost V 7 bases and J 7 bases, with 19 bases left between them. This CDR3 comprises 14 residues.

The sample holds a few counts of this clone. The chain joins TRBV4-3 to TRBJ2-7; a possible D gene is TRBD2 (6 bases). Germline CDR1 LGHNA, CDR2 YSLEER. CDR3 size: 14 residues. With 0 bases removed from V and 2 bases from J, the gap between germline ends came to 8 bases. This CDR3 is CASSQEGGTYEQYF. The CDR3 DNA reads as TGCGCCAGCAGCCAAGAGGGCGGGACCTACGAGCAGTACTTC.